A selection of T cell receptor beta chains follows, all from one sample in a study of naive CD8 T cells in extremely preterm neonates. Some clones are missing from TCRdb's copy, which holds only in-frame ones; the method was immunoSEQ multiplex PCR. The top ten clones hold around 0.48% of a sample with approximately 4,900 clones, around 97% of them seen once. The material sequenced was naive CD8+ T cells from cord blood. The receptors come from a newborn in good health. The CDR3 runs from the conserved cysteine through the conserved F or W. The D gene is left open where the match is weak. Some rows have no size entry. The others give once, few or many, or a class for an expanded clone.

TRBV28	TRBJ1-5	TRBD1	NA	CASSSTPLGQGDQPQHF	TGTGCCAGCAGTTCCACTCCCTTGGGACAGGGGGATCAGCCCCAGCATTTT
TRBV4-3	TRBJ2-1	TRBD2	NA	CASSQGDGLANEQFF	TGCGCCAGCAGCCAAGGTGACGGACTAGCGAATGAGCAGTTCTTC
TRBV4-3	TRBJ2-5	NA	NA	CASSQDWGGEETQYF	TGCGCCAGCAGCCAAGATTGGGGGGGCGAGGAGACCCAGTACTTC
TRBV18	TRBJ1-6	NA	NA	CASSPPRGGRNSPLHF	TGTGCCAGCTCACCACCTAGGGGAGGGAGAAATTCACCCCTCCACTTT
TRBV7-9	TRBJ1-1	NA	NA	CASSPHGQGSMNTEAFF	TGTGCCAGCAGCCCCCACGGGCAGGGAAGCATGAACACTGAAGCTTTCTTT
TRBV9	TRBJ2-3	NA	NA	CASSLGGTDTQYF	TGTGCCAGCAGCCTCGGGGGTACAGATACGCAGTATTTT
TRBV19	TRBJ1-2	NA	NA	CAGRGRNYGYTF	TGTGCCGGTAGAGGGAGGAACTATGGCTACACCTTC
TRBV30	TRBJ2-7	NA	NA	CAWSVGTTYEQYF	TGTGCCTGGAGTGTGGGGACAACCTACGAGCAGTACTTC
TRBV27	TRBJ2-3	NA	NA	CASSLSSPSGDTQYF	TGTGCCAGCAGTTTATCAAGCCCCTCGGGGGATACGCAGTATTTT
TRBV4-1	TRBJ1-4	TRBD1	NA	CASSQGQGSNEKLFF	TGCGCCAGCAGCCAAGGACAGGGTAGTAATGAAAAACTGTTTTTT
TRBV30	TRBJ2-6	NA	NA	CAWSGGAGANVLTF	TGTGCCTGGAGTGGGGGGGCTGGGGCCAACGTCCTGACTTTC
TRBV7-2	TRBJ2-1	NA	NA	CASGPWGPYNEQFF	TGTGCCAGCGGACCGTGGGGGCCCTACAATGAGCAGTTCTTC
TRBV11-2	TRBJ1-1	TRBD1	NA	CASSLGTGNTEAFF	TGTGCCAGCAGCTTGGGGACAGGGAACACTGAAGCTTTCTTT
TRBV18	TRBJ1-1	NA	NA	CASSPFPDSRNTEAFF	TGTGCCAGCTCACCTTTCCCGGACTCGAGGAACACTGAAGCTTTCTTT
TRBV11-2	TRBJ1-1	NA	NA	CASSRRDTPEAFF	TGTGCCAGCAGCCGTAGGGACACCCCTGAAGCTTTCTTT
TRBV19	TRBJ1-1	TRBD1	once	CASSSTGLQNTEAFF	TGTGCCAGTAGTTCGACAGGGTTGCAGAACACTGAAGCTTTCTTT
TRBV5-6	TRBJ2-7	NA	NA	CASSFYTGTPSYEQYF	TGTGCCAGCAGCTTTTACACCGGGACACCCTCCTACGAGCAGTACTTC
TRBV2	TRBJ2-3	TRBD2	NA	CASSLAGEGDTQYF	TGTGCCAGCAGCTTAGCGGGGGAGGGAGATACGCAGTATTTT
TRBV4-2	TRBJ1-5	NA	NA	CASSQDRLGPSNQPQHF	TGTGCCAGCAGCCAAGATCGATTGGGCCCTAGCAATCAGCCCCAGCATTTT
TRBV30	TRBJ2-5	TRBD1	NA	CAWSTGGLEETQYF	TGTGCCTGGTCTACAGGGGGCTTAGAAGAGACCCAGTACTTC
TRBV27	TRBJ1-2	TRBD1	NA	CASSYSPGQGYGYTF	TGTGCCAGCAGTTACTCGCCGGGACAGGGCTATGGCTACACCTTC
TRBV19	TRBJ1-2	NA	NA	CASLLTGGNYGYTF	TGTGCCAGCCTGTTGACCGGCGGTAACTATGGCTACACCTTC
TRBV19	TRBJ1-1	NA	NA	CASSPSGGLPSDF	TGTGCCAGTAGTCCGAGCGGGGGGCTCCCATCCGACTTT
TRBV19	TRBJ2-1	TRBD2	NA	CASSLTSGYNEQFF	TGTGCCAGTAGCCTGACTAGCGGCTACAATGAGCAGTTCTTC
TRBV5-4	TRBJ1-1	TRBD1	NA	CASSQDRGDTEAFF	TGTGCCAGCAGCCAAGACAGGGGGGACACTGAAGCTTTCTTT
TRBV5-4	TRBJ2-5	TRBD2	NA	CASSSLSGGAIIGETQYF	TGTGCCAGCAGCTCGCTTAGCGGGGGGGCCATTATAGGAGAGACCCAGTACTTC
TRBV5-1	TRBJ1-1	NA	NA	CASSPGTEAFF	TGCGCCAGCAGCCCGGGAACTGAAGCTTTCTTT
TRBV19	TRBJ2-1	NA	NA	CASSIDQDSSYNEQFF	TGTGCCAGTAGTATAGACCAGGACAGCTCCTACAATGAGCAGTTCTTC
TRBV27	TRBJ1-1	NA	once	CASGGGKDTEAFF	TGTGCCAGCGGGGGGGGGAAGGACACTGAAGCTTTCTTT
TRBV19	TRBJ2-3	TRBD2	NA	CASSVGLAGGETDTQYF	TGTGCCAGTAGTGTTGGACTAGCGGGGGGGGAGACAGATACGCAGTATTTT
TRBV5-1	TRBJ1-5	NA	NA	CASSLGPGNQPQHF	TGCGCCAGCAGCTTGGGGCCGGGGAATCAGCCCCAGCATTTT
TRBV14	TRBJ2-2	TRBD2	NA	CASSQVCRGGDTGELFF	TGTGCCAGCAGCCAAGTCTGCCGTGGGGGGGACACCGGGGAGCTGTTTTTT
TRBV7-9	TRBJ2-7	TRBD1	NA	CASSLGDRGMGIYEQYF	TGTGCCAGCAGCTTAGGGGACAGGGGTATGGGGATCTACGAGCAGTACTTC
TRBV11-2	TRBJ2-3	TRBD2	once	CASSWGTSGEADTQYF	TGTGCCAGCAGCTGGGGGACTAGCGGGGAAGCAGATACGCAGTATTTT
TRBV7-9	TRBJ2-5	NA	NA	CASSFLETQYF	TGTGCCAGCAGCTTTCTGGAGACCCAGTACTTC
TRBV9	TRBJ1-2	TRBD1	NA	CASSVGGQGAYGYTF	TGTGCCAGCAGCGTAGGGGGACAGGGGGCCTATGGCTACACCTTC
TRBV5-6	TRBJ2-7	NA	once	CASSLANYEQYF	TGTGCCAGCAGCTTGGCCAACTACGAGCAGTACTTC
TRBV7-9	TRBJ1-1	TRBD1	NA	CASSLLDREAFF	TGTGCCAGCAGCTTACTGGACAGGGAAGCTTTCTTT
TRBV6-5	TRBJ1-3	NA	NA	CASSYSDSGNTIYF	TGTGCCAGCAGTTACTCGGACAGCGGAAACACCATATATTTT
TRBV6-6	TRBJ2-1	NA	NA	CASSLMGGSYNEQFF	TGTGCCAGCAGTCTCATGGGGGGATCCTACAATGAGCAGTTCTTC
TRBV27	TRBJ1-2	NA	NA	CASSFRGNYGYTF	TGTGCCAGCAGTTTCCGGGGTAACTATGGCTACACCTTC
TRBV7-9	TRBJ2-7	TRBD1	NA	CASSLRQGVEQYF	TGTGCCAGCAGCTTACGGCAGGGGGTGGAGCAGTACTTC
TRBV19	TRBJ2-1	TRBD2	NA	CASSISSGGADEQFF	TGTGCCAGTAGTATATCTAGCGGGGGGGCCGATGAGCAGTTCTTC
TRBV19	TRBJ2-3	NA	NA	CASSSQGYSTDTQYF	TGTGCCAGTAGTAGCCAGGGCTATAGCACAGATACGCAGTATTTT
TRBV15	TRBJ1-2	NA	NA	CATSRESMGGMSYGYTF	TGTGCCACCAGCAGAGAGTCTATGGGGGGTATGAGCTATGGCTACACCTTC
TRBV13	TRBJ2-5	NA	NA	CASSLAIQETQYF	TGTGCCAGCAGCTTAGCCATCCAAGAGACCCAGTACTTC
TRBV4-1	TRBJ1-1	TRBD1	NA	CASSQSGTGGTEAFF	TGCGCCAGCAGCCAGTCCGGGACAGGGGGCACTGAAGCTTTCTTT
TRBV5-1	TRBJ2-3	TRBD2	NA	CASSLEASGGAGDTQYF	TGCGCCAGCAGCTTGGAGGCCAGCGGGGGGGCAGGAGATACGCAGTATTTT
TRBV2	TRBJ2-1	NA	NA	CASSEAGPDEQFF	TGTGCCAGCAGTGAGGCGGGGCCCGATGAGCAGTTCTTC
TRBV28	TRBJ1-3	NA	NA	CASSFRDSGNTIYF	TGTGCCAGCAGTTTCAGGGACTCTGGAAACACCATATATTTT
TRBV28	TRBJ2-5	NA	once	CASTELHMETQYF	TGTGCCAGCACCGAACTTCATATGGAGACCCAGTACTTC
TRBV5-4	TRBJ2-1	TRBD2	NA	CASSLDSGAGGLNEQFF	TGTGCCAGCAGCTTGGATTCGGGTGCGGGGGGGCTGAATGAGCAGTTCTTC
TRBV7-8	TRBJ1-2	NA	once	CASSLGQVYGYTF	TGTGCCAGCAGCTTAGGACAGGTCTATGGCTACACCTTC